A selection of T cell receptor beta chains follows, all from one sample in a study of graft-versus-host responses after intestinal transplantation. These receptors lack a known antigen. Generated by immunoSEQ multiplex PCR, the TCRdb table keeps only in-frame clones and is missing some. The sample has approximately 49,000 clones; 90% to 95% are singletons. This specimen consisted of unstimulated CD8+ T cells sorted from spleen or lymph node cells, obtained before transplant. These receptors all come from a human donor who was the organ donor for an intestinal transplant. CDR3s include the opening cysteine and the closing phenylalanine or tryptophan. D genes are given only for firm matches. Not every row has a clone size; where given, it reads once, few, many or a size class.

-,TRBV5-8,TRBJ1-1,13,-,TGTGCCAGCAGCTTTCAACGGGATACTGAAGCTTTCTTT,CASSFQRDTEAFF
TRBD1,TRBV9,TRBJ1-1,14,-,TGTGCCAGCAGTGACAGGGGTCTGAACACTGAAGCTTTCTTT,CASSDRGLNTEAFF
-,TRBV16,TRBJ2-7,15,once,TGTGCCAGCAGCGAGATTTCGCCGGGGGCCTACGAGCAGTACTTC,CASSEISPGAYEQYF
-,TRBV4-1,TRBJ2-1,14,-,TGCGCCAGCAGGGCGGGGAGTGGGGACAATGAGCAGTTCTTC,CASRAGSGDNEQFF
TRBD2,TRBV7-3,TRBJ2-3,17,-,TGTGCCAGCAGCGTCCGACTAGCGGGGGCGACCACAGATACGCAGTATTTT,CASSVRLAGATTDTQYF
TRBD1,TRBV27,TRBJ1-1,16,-,TGTGCCAGCACCCCCCGACAGGGCAACGGGGTTTTAGGAGCTTTCTTT,CASTPRQGNGVLGAFF
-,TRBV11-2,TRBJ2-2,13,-,TGTGCCAGCAGCTTAGAGGGCACCGGGGAGCTGTTTTTT,CASSLEGTGELFF
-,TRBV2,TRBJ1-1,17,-,TGTGCCAGCAGTGGGAGGCTGATGGTGGAGGGAGGAACTGAAGCTTTCTTT,CASSGRLMVEGGTEAFF
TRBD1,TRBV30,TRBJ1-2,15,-,TGTGCCTGGGATCCGGGACAGGGGGGCGCGGATGGCTACACCTTC,CAWDPGQGGADGYTF
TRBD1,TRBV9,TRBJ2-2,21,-,TGTGCCAGCAGCGTACCAGGACTTTCGGGACAGGTGGTATCGAACACCGGGGAGCTGTTTTTT,CASSVPGLSGQVVSNTGELFF
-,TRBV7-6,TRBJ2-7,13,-,TGTGCCAGCAGCTTAATGGGGGCCTACGAGCAGTACTTC,CASSLMGAYEQYF
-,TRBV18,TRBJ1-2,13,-,TGTGCCAGCTCCCTCGACAGTGCCTATGGCTACACCTTC,CASSLDSAYGYTF
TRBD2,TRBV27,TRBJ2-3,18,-,TGTGCCAGCAGTTCGATCTCTTCACTAGCGGGGGGTCTTGATACGCAGTATTTT,CASSSISSLAGGLDTQYF
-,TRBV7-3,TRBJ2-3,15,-,TGTGCCAGCAGCTCAAAATCCATCAAACCAGATACGCAGTATTTT,CASSSKSIKPDTQYF
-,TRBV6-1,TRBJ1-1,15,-,TGTGCCAGCAGCGACCCCGTCGACACTCCTATGAGGGCTTTCTTT,CASSDPVDTPMRAFF
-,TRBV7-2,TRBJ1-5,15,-,TGTGCCAGCAGCTTAGCGTCGACGTCGAGGCAGCCCCAGCATTTT,CASSLASTSRQPQHF
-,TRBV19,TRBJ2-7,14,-,TGTGCCAGTAGTATCGCAGTATCATTCCTCGAGCAGTACTTC,CASSIAVSFLEQYF
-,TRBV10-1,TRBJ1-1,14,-,TGCGCCAGCAGTGACAAGGGAACGAACACTGAAGCTTTCTTT,CASSDKGTNTEAFF
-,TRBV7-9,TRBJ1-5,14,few,TGTGCCAGCAGCTTAGTGGGCCTAAATCAGCCCCAGCATTTT,CASSLVGLNQPQHF
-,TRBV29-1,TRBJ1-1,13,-,TGCAGCGTTGAAGAAGGTACGGGGGTGGAAGCTTTCTTT,CSVEEGTGVEAFF
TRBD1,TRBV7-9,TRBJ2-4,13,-,TGTGCCAGCTCCGACAGGGGCGGGGACATTCAGTACTTC,CASSDRGGDIQYF
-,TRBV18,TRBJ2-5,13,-,TGTGCCAGCTCACCACGGGGCCAAGAGACCCAGTACTTC,CASSPRGQETQYF
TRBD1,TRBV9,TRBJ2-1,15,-,TGTGCCAGCAGCGTAGGTTGGACAGGCTACAATGAGCAGTTCTTC,CASSVGWTGYNEQFF